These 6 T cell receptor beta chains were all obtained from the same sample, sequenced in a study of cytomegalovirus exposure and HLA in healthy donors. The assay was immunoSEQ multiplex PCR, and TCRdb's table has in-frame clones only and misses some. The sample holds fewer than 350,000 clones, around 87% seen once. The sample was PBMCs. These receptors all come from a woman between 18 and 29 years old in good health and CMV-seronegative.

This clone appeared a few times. The CDR3 nucleotides are TGTGCCAGTAGTATTTGGACAGGGCCGGGGCTGTTTTTT. Translation: CASSIWTGPGLFF. V usage is TRBV19 and J usage is TRBJ2-2, with 8 bases fitting TRBD1. The CDR3 runs 13 residues. Trimming cost V 3 bases and J 13 bases; bases outside gene matches: 7. Germline V gene data show CDR1 as LNHDA and CDR2 as SQIVND (reference sequence). The full variable domain, with the rest looked up from reference TRBV19 and TRBJ2-2, is DGGITQSPKYLFRKEGQNVTLSCEQNLNHDAMYWYRQDPGQGLRLIYYSQIVNDFQKGDIAEGYSVSREKKESFPLTVTSAQKNPTAFYLCASSIWTGPGLFFGEGSRLTVL.

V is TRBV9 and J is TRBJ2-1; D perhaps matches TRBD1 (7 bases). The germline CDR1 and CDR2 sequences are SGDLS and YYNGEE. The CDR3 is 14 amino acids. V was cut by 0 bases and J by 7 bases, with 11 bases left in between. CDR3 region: CASSVAAGGNEQFF. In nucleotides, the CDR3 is TGTGCCAGCAGCGTAGCCGCAGGGGGGAATGAGCAGTTCTTC.

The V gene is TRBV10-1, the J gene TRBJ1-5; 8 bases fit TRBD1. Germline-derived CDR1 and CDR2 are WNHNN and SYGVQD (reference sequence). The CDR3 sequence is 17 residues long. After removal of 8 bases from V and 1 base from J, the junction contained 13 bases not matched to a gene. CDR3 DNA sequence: TGCGCCAGCCGGGCAGGGGGCGCGCGGCAGAGCAATCAGCCCCAGCATTTT. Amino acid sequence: CASRAGGARQSNQPQHF.

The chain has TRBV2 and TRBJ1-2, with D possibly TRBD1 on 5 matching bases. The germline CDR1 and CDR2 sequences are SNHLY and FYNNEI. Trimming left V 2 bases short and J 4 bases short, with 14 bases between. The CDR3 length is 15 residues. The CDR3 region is CASSEPLRQIYGYTF. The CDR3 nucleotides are TGTGCCAGCAGTGAACCCTTACGACAGATCTATGGCTACACCTTC.

The CDR3 loop is CASARIQGNQPQHF. DNA of the CDR3: TGTGCCAGCGCTAGGATCCAGGGTAATCAGCCCCAGCATTTT. This chain links TRBV6-1 with TRBJ1-5, with a tentative D call TRBD1 (5 bases). Per the germline V gene, CDR1 is MNHNS and CDR2 is SASEGT. The V gene lost 8 bases and the J gene lost 4 bases, with 15 bases spanning the gap. This CDR3 contains 14 residues.

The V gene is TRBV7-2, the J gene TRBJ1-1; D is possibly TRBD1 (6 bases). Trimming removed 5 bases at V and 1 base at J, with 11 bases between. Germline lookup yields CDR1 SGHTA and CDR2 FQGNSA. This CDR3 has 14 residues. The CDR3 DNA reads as TGTGCCAGCAGCCTAGGACAGCAGAACACTGAAGCTTTCTTT. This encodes CASSLGQQNTEAFF.